This TCR beta chain was captured by sequencing in a study of OX40 agonist ivuxolimab in advanced cancers. TCRdb's copy holds only in-frame clones and misses some; the assay was immunoSEQ multiplex PCR. In the table there are 70,000 or so clones, 80% to 90% of which are singletons. CDR3 length: 15 residues. J was trimmed by 6 bases and V by 4 bases; bases with no gene match: 5. Per germline, CDR1 LNHDA and CDR2 SQIVND (reference sequence). Study-wide points: CD4+ and CD8+ blood T cells expanded clonally by week 6 at 0.1 to 3.0 mg/kg. Expanded clones were, on average, more numerous among CD8+ T cells than CD4+.

With respect to this clone: Its specificity is unknown.

The sample in question was CD4+ or CD8+ T cells sorted from blood, obtained in a trial of the OX40 agonist ivuxolimab. V gene TRBV19 combines with J gene TRBJ2-1; TRBD2 matches at 11 bases. The TCR was taken from an adult with an advanced solid tumor such as melanoma, head and neck, liver or kidney cancer. The CDR3 spells CASSTGTSGGNEQFF. Here the CDR3 DNA reads TGTGCCAGTAGTACAGGGACTAGCGGAGGCAATGAGCAGTTCTTC.